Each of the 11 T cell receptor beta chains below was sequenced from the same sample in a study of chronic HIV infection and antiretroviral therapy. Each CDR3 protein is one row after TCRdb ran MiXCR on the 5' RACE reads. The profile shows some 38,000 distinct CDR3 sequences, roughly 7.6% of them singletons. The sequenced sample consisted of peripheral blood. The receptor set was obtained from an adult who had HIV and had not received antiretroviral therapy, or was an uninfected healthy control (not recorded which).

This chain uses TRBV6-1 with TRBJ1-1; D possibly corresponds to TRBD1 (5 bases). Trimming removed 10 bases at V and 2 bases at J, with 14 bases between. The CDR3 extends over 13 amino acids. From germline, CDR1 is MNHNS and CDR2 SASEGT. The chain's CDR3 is CAIRRGANTEAFF. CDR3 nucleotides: TGTGCCATCCGACGCGGGGCTAACACTGAAGCTTTCTTT.

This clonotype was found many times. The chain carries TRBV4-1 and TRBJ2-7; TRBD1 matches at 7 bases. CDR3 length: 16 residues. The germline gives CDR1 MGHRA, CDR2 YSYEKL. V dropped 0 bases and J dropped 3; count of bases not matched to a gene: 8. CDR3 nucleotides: TGCGCCAGCAGCCAAGATGATGTAAGGGGGCTCTACGAGCAGTACTTC. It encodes CASSQDDVRGLYEQYF.

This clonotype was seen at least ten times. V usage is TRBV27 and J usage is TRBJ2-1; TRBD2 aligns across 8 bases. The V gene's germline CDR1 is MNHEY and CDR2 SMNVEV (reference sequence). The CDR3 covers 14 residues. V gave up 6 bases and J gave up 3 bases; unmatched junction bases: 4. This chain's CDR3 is CASREAGDYNEQFF. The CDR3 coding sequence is TGTGCCAGCAGGGAAGCGGGGGACTACAATGAGCAGTTCTTC.

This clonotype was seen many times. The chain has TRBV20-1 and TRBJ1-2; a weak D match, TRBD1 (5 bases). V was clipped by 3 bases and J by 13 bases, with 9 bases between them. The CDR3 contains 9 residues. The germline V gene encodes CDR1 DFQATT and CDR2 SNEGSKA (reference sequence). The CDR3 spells CSASEGLTF. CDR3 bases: TGCAGTGCTAGTGAGGGACTCACCTTC.

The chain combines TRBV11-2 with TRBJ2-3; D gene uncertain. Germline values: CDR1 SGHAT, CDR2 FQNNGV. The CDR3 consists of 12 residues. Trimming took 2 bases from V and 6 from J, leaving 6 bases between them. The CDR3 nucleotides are TGTGCCAGCAGCTTAAGTGGGGATACGCAGTATTTT. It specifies CASSLSGDTQYF.

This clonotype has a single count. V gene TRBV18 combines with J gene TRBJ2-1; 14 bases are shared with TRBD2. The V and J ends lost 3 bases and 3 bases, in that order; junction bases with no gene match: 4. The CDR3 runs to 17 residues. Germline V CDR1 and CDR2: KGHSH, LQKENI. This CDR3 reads CASSPAGTSGGYNEQFF. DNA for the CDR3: TGTGCCAGCTCACCTGCCGGGACTAGCGGGGGCTACAATGAGCAGTTCTTC.

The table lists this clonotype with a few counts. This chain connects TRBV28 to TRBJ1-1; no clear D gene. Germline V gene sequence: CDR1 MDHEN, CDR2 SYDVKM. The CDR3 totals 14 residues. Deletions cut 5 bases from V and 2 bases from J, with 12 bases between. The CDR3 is CASSPPRENTEAFF. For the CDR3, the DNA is TGTGCCAGCAGTCCCCCCCGGGAAAACACTGAAGCTTTCTTT. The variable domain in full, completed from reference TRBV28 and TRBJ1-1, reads DVKVTQSSRYLVKRTGEKVFLECVQDMDHENMFWYRQDPGLGLRLIYFSYDVKMKEKGDIPEGYSVSREKKERFSLILESASTNQTSMYLCASSPPRENTEAFFGQGTRLTVV.

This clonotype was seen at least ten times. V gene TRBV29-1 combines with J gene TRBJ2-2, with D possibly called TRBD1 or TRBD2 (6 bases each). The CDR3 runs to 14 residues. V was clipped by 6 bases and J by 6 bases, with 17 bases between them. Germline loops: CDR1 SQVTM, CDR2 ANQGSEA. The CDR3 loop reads CSVWGRGEPGELFF. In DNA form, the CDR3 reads TGCAGCGTGTGGGGGCGGGGAGAGCCCGGGGAGCTGTTTTTT.

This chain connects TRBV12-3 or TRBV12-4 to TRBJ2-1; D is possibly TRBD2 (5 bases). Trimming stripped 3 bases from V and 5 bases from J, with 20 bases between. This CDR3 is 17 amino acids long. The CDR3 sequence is CASSFEKGRVRDNEQFF. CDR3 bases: TGTGCCAGCAGTTTTGAAAAAGGGCGGGTACGTGACAATGAGCAGTTCTTC.

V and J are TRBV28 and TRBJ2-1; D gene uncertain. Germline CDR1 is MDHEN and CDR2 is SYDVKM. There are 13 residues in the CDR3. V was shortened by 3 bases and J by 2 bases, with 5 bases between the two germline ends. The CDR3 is CASSFRTYNEQFF. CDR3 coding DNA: TGTGCCAGCAGTTTCCGGACCTACAATGAGCAGTTCTTC.

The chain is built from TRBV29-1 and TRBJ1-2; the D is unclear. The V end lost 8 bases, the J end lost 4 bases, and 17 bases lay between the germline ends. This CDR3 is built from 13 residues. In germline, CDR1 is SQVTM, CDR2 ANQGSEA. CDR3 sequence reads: CSLRAEGGYGYTF. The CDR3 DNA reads TGCAGCCTCCGTGCGGAGGGAGGCTATGGCTACACCTTC.